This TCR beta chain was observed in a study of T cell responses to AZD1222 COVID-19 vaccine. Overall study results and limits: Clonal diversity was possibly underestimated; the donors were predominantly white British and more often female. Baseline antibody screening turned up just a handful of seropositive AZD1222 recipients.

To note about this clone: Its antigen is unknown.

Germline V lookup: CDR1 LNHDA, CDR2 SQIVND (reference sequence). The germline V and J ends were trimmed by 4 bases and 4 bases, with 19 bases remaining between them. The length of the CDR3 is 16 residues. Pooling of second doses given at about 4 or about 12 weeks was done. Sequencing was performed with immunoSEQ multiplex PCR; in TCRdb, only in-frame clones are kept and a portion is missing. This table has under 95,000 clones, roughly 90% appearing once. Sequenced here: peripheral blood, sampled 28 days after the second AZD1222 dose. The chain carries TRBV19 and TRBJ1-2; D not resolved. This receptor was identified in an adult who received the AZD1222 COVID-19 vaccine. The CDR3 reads CASSKSRESRSYGYTF. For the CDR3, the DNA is TGTGCCAGTAGTAAATCTCGGGAGAGTAGATCCTATGGCTACACCTTC. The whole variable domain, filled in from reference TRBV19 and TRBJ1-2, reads DGGITQSPKYLFRKEGQNVTLSCEQNLNHDAMYWYRQDPGQGLRLIYYSQIVNDFQKGDIAEGYSVSREKKESFPLTVTSAQKNPTAFYLCASSKSRESRSYGYTFGSGTRLTVV.